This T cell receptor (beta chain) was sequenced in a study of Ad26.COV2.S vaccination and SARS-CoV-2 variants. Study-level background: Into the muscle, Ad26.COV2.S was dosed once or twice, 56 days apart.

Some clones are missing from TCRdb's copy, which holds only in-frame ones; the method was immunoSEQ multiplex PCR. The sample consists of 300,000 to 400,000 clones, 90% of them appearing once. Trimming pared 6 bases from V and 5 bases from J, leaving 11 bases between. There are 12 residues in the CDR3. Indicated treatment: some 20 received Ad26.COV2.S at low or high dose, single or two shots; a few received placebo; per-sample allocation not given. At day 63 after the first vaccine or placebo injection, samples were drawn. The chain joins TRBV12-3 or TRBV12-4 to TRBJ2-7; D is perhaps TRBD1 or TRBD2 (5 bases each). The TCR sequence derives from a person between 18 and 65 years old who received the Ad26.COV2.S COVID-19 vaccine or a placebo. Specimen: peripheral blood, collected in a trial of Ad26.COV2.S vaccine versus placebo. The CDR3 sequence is CASSPLGDEQYF. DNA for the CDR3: TGTGCCAGCAGCCCTTTGGGGGACGAGCAGTACTTC.